The present TCR beta chain was sequenced within a study of T-cell reconstitution after alpha-beta-depleted transplantation in children. Findings of the study overall: The origin of alpha-beta T cells about two months after transplant was reportedly several hundred expanded graft clones. Elevated TCRbeta diversity at day 60 was traced, in some patients, to surviving recipient T cells and thymic progenitors. T-cell counts and diversity at one year post-transplant came mainly from newly produced T cells.

Using unique molecular identifiers, the investigators prepared the TCRbeta library. TCRdb analysed the PCR reads with MiXCR anew, one entry per CDR3 protein. The sample holds hundreds of thousands of distinct CDR3 sequences; 10% to 15% are singletons and the top ten take roughly 0.77%. The V gene's germline CDR1 is DFQATT and CDR2 SNEGSKA (reference sequence). The CDR3 sequence is 13 residues long. V gave up 3 bases and J gave up 7 bases, with 13 bases separating them. The table lists this clonotype with many counts. The antigen is not known. The specimen comprised PBMCs, sampled before TCRalphabeta/CD19-depleted stem cell transplant. The genes are TRBV20-1 and TRBJ1-5; D remains ambiguous. The receptor was derived from a girl under 10 years old with congenital amegakaryocytic thrombocytopenia, due to receive a stem cell transplant. CDR3 nucleotide sequence: TGCAGTGCTAGTGGAGGAGGGTGGCAGCCCCAGCATTTT. It specifies CSASGGGWQPQHF.